This entry lists 23 T cell receptor beta chains sequenced from one sample in a study of cytomegalovirus exposure and HLA in healthy donors. PCR amplification relied on 60 Vbeta primers (plus 13 Jbeta primers). The table came from immunoSEQ multiplex PCR; TCRdb's copy has only in-frame clones and leaves some out. The sample includes over 150,000 clones, roughly 70% of them seen just once. Input material: PBMCs. The receptors were sampled from a woman aged 50 to 60 in good health and CMV-seropositive.

The chain combines TRBV10-3 with TRBJ1-1, with D unresolved. The V gene's germline CDR1 is ENHRY and CDR2 SYGVKD. Trimming stripped 2 bases from V and 0 bases from J, with 4 bases between. The CDR3 extends over 13 amino acids. The CDR3 region is CAISEAVNTEAFF. In DNA form, the CDR3 reads TGTGCCATCAGTGAGGCGGTGAACACTGAAGCTTTCTTT.

V gene TRBV29-1 combines with J gene TRBJ1-1, with D uncertain. The CDR3 spans 10 residues. Trimming left V 7 bases short and J 13 bases short, with 16 bases between. Germline lookup yields CDR1 SQVTM and CDR2 ANQGSEA. The CDR3 region has the DNA TGCAGCGCCCGGGAGTCCACGGATTTCTTT. Residues: CSARESTDFF.

This clone was observed once. The CDR3 nucleotides read TGTGCCAGCAGCGCGGACGGGGGGGCCTATTTCGGTGAGCAGTTCTTC. Translating it yields CASSADGGAYFGEQFF. The V call is TRBV5-4, the J call TRBJ2-1; 8 nucleotides align to TRBD2. CDR3 length: 16 residues. Trimming at V came to 4 bases and at J to 9 bases, leaving 15 bases not matched to a gene. Per the germline V gene, CDR1 is SGHNT and CDR2 is YYREEE (reference sequence).

The chain links TRBV5-4 to TRBJ2-5; a possible D gene is TRBD1 (5 bases). From germline, CDR1 is SGHNT and CDR2 YYREEE (reference sequence). With 0 bases removed from V and 8 bases from J, the gap between germline ends came to 8 bases. The CDR3 has 12 amino acids. The CDR3 reads CASSLEGHTQYF. Written as DNA, the CDR3 is TGTGCCAGCAGCTTGGAGGGGCACACCCAGTACTTC.

The rearrangement joins TRBV11-2 to TRBJ1-1; 7 positions agree with TRBD1. This CDR3 has 13 residues. Germline CDR1 reads SGHAT; CDR2 reads FQNNGV. Trimming removed 2 bases from V and 5 bases from J; junction bases left unmatched: 2. The CDR3 coding sequence is TGTGCCAGCAGCTTAAGCAGGGGGACTGAAGCTTTCTTT. Translation: CASSLSRGTEAFF.

The J gene is TRBJ1-6, the V gene TRBV6-5; 7 nucleotides match TRBD1. The CDR3 covers 15 residues. CDR1 MNHEY and CDR2 SVGAGI come from the germline V gene. Trimming removed 2 bases from V and 8 bases from J; junction bases left unmatched: 6. As DNA, the CDR3 is TGTGCCAGCAGTTACAATGACAGGGTATATTCACCCCTCCACTTT. It yields the protein CASSYNDRVYSPLHF.

V gene TRBV13 combines with J gene TRBJ2-7, with 7 bases fitting TRBD1. CDR1 is PRHDT and CDR2 is FYEKMQ in the germline V gene (reference sequence). The CDR3 is 16 amino acids. The V gene end was trimmed by 0 bases and the J gene end by 5 bases; junction bases not matched to a gene: 10. CDR3 loop: CASSLGLTGKRNEQYF. The CDR3 DNA is TGTGCCAGCAGCTTAGGCCTGACAGGGAAAAGGAACGAGCAGTACTTC.

The chain recombines TRBV4-1 with TRBJ2-7, with 10 bases that match TRBD2. CDR1 and CDR2 from the germline V gene are MGHRA and YSYEKL. With 1 base clipped from V and 0 bases from J, the junction kept 15 bases outside the gene matches. The CDR3 is made up of 20 amino acids. CDR3 coding DNA: TGCGCCAGCAGCCAAGCACTACCGGGACTAGCGTACCGTCTCTCCTACGAGCAGTACTTC. Residues: CASSQALPGLAYRLSYEQYF.

This chain uses TRBV19 with TRBJ2-2, with TRBD2 identical over 7 bases. J was trimmed by 5 bases and V by 7 bases; bases with no gene match: 10. This CDR3 is 15 amino acids long. The germline V gene encodes CDR1 LNHDA and CDR2 SQIVND (reference sequence). The CDR3 DNA sequence: TGTGCCAGTAACTATGGACTAGTAGGGACCGGGGAGCTGTTTTTT. Its translation is CASNYGLVGTGELFF.

The CDR3, as DNA: TGTGCCAGCAGTGGAGACCCCAGCCGGGGAAAGACCCAGTACTTC. It translates to CASSGDPSRGKTQYF. J is TRBJ2-5 and V is TRBV6-1; perhaps TRBD2 as D (5 bases). V was cut by 4 bases and J by 6 bases, with 18 bases left in between. The V gene's germline CDR1 is MNHNS and CDR2 SASEGT. CDR3 length: 15 residues.

The chain has TRBV6-6 and TRBJ1-2; 7 bases map to TRBD1. The CDR3 covers 14 residues. Trimming took 2 bases from V and 6 from J; bases not matched to a gene: 6. The germline V gene has CDR1 MNHNY and CDR2 SVGAGI (reference sequence). This CDR3 reads CASSYTGRGDGYTF. In DNA form, the CDR3 reads TGTGCCAGCAGTTACACTGGCAGGGGGGATGGCTACACCTTC.

This clone was detected only a few times. The rearrangement joins TRBV7-3 to TRBJ2-5; D might be TRBD1 (5 bases). V lost 5 bases and J lost 4, with 14 bases in between. Germline loops: CDR1 SGHTA, CDR2 FQGTGA. This CDR3 spans 14 amino acids. DNA of the CDR3: TGTGCCAGCAGCCGCGACGCAGGGCTAGAGACCCAGTACTTC. It specifies CASSRDAGLETQYF. Using reference TRBV7-3 and TRBJ2-5 for the parts outside the CDR3, the full variable domain is GAGVSQTPSNKVTEKGKYVELRCDPISGHTALYWYRQSLGQGPEFLIYFQGTGAADDSGLPNDRFFAVRPEGSVSTLKIQRTERGDSAVYLCASSRDAGLETQYFGPGTRLLVL.

This clone has a handful of counts. Different DNA sequences within this sample yield the same CDR3. V usage is TRBV5-1 and J usage is TRBJ2-6; D is undetermined. The CDR3 has 15 amino acids. V dropped 0 bases and J dropped 2 bases, with 6 bases sitting between them. Looked up from germline, CDR1 is SGHRS and CDR2 is YFSETQ. CDR3 in DNA: TGCGCCAGCAGCTTGGTGGGCGCTGGGGCCAACGTCCTGACTTTC. It is translated as CASSLVGAGANVLTF.

The CDR3 here is CASSQRLGAEQFF. The CDR3 DNA is TGCGCCAGCAGCCAGCGACTAGGGGCTGAGCAGTTCTTC. This chain links TRBV4-1 with TRBJ2-1, with D perhaps TRBD2 (6 bases). The germline V gene has CDR1 MGHRA and CDR2 YSYEKL. There are 13 residues in the CDR3. Trimming cost V 3 bases and J 9 bases, with 12 bases left between them.

Points on this clone: An end of the junction differs from the germline gene, which may be a read error. The V gene is TRBV5-4, the J gene TRBJ1-2; D unclear. Germline V gives CDR1 SGHNT, CDR2 YYREEE (reference sequence). The CDR3 runs 12 residues. CDR3 in DNA: TGTGCCAGCAGCTTGACAGATTATGGCTACCCCTTC. As protein: CASSLTDYGYPF.

The chain employs TRBV6-1 and TRBJ1-4; D remains unclear. This CDR3 region has 15 residues. With 5 bases removed from V and 0 bases from J, the gap between germline ends came to 10 bases. Germline lookup yields CDR1 MNHNS and CDR2 SASEGT. The CDR3 spells CASSPTGATNEKLFF. CDR3 coding DNA: TGTGCCAGCAGTCCTACGGGAGCAACTAATGAAAAACTGTTTTTT.

The chain combines TRBV30 with TRBJ1-1; the D gene is possibly TRBD1 (6 bases). V was trimmed by 5 bases and J by 5 bases, leaving 24 bases between them. CDR3 length equals 16 residues. Germline loops: CDR1 GTSNPN, CDR2 SVGIG (reference sequence). The DNA of the CDR3 is TGTGCCTGGTACACACCTCGCGGGGGGCAGTGGACTGAAGCTTTCTTT. Its translation is CAWYTPRGGQWTEAFF.

The rearrangement uses TRBV2 and TRBJ1-2; maybe TRBD1 (6 bases). Germline assignment: CDR1 SNHLY and CDR2 FYNNEI. Trimming took 8 bases from V and 8 from J, leaving 15 bases between them. The CDR3 covers 12 residues. This CDR3 reads CASGQNLWGYTF. The CDR3 DNA is TGTGCCAGCGGACAGAACCTCTGGGGCTACACCTTC.

This rearrangement joins TRBV18 to TRBJ2-2; possibly TRBD1 for D (6 bases). The germline gives CDR1 KGHSH, CDR2 LQKENI. Trimming cost V 6 bases and J 4 bases, with 15 bases left between them. The length of the CDR3 is 15 residues. The CDR3 loop reads CASSPQGQTTGELFF. The CDR3 coding sequence is TGTGCCAGCTCCCCCCAAGGACAGACCACCGGGGAGCTGTTTTTT.

The chain joins TRBV14 to TRBJ2-1; D unresolved. The CDR3 is made up of 13 amino acids. The germline V and J ends were trimmed by 5 bases and 4 bases, with 9 bases remaining between them. Germline CDR1 and CDR2: SGHDN and FVKESK. The CDR3 region has the DNA TGTGCCAGCAGCTCGACTTTATACAATGAGCAGTTCTTC. This sequence encodes CASSSTLYNEQFF. Variable domain in full (rest from reference TRBV14 and TRBJ2-1): EAGVTQFPSHSVIEKGQTVTLRCDPISGHDNLYWYRRVMGKEIKFLLHFVKESKQDESGMPNNRFLAERTGGTYSTLKVQPAELEDSGVYFCASSSTLYNEQFFGPGTRLTVL.

The chain combines TRBV12-5 with TRBJ1-5; the D is unclear. This CDR3 has 14 amino acids. V shed 6 bases and J shed 3 bases, with 12 bases lying between them. Germline V gene lookup returns CDR1 LGHNT and CDR2 FRNRAP. Here the CDR3 reads CASGPDISNQPQHF. The CDR3 region has the DNA TGTGCTAGTGGCCCCGACATTTCCAATCAGCCCCAGCATTTT.

The V and J genes are TRBV13 and TRBJ2-7, with unresolved D. Trimming cost V 0 bases and J 6 bases, with 12 bases left between them. The CDR3 is 14 amino acids. Germline loops: CDR1 PRHDT, CDR2 FYEKMQ (reference sequence). The CDR3 is CASSLGGQASEQYF. CDR3 nucleotides: TGTGCCAGCAGCTTAGGGGGCCAGGCCAGCGAGCAGTACTTC.

The V gene is TRBV7-6, the J gene TRBJ1-4; no reliable D call. Germline values: CDR1 SGHVS, CDR2 FNYEAQ. CDR3 size: 14 residues. The V end lost 2 bases, the J end lost 7 bases, and 11 bases lay between the germline ends. CDR3 sequence: CASSLTRRAEKLFF. CDR3 DNA: TGTGCCAGCAGCTTAACGAGGCGGGCTGAAAAACTGTTTTTT.